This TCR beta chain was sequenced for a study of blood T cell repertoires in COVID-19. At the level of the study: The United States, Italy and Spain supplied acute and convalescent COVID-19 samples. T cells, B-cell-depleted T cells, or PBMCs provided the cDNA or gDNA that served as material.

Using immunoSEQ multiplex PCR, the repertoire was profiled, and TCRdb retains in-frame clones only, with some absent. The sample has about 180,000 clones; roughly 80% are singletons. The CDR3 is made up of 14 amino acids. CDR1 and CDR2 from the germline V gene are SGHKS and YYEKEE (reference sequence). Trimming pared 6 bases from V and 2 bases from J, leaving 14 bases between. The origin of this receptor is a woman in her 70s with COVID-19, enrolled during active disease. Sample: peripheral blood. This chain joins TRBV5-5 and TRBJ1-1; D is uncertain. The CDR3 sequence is CASTTEGFNTEAFF. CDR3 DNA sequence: TGTGCCAGCACCACCGAGGGCTTTAACACTGAAGCTTTCTTT. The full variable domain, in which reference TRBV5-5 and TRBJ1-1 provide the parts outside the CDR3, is DAGVTQSPTHLIKTRGQQVTLRCSPISGHKSVSWYQQVLGQGPQFIFQYYEKEERGRGNFPDRFSARQFPNYSSELNVNALLLGDSALYLCASTTEGFNTEAFFGQGTRLTVV.